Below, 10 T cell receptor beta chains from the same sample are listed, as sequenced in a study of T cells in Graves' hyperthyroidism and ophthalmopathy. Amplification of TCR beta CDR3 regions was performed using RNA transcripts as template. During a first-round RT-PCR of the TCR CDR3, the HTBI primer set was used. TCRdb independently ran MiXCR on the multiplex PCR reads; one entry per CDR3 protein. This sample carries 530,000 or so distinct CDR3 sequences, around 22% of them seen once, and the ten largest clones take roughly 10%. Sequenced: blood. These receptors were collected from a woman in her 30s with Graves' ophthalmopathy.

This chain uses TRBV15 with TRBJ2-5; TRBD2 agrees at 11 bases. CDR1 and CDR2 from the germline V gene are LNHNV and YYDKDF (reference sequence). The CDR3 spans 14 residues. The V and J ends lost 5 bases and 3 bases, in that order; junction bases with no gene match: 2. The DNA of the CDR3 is TGTGCCACCAGCCTGGGACTAGCGGAAGAGACCCAGTACTTC. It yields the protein CATSLGLAEETQYF.

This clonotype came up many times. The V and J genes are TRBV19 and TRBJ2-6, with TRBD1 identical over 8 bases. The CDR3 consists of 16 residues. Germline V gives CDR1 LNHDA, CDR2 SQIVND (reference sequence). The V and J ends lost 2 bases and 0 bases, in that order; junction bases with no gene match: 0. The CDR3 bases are TGTGCCAGTAGTATAACAGGGGGCTCTGGGGCCAACGTCCTGACTTTC. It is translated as CASSITGGSGANVLTF.

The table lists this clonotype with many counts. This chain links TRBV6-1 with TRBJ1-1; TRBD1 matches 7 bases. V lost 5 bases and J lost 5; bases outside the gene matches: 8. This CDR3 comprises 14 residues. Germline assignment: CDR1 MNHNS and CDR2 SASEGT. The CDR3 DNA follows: TGTGCCAGCAGTCGAGACAGGGATGGGACTGAAGCTTTCTTT. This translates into CASSRDRDGTEAFF.

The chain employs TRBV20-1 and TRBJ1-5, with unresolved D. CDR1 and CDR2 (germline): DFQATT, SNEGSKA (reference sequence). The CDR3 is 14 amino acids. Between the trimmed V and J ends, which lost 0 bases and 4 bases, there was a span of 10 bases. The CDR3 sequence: CSARDLTANQPQHF. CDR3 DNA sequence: TGCAGTGCTAGAGATCTAACCGCTAATCAGCCCCAGCATTTT.

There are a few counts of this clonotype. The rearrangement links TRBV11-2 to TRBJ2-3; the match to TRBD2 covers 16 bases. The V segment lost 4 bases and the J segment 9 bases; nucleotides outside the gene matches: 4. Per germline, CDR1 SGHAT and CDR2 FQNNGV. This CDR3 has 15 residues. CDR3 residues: CASSSGLAGGDTQYF. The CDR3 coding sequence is TGTGCCAGCAGCTCGGGACTAGCGGGGGGGGACACGCAGTATTTT.

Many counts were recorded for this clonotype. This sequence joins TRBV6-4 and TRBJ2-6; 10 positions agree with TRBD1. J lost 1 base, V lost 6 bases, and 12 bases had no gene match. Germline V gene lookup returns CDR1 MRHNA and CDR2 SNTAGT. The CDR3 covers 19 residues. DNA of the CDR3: TGTGCCAGCAGAATGAACGACAGGGGGCGTATTTCTGGGGCCAACGTCCTGACTTTC. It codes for CASRMNDRGRISGANVLTF.

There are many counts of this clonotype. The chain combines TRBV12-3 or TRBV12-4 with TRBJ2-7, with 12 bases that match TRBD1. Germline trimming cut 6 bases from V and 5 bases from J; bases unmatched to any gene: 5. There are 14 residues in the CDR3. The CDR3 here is CASRGQGALDEQYF. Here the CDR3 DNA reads TGTGCCAGCAGGGGACAGGGGGCTTTGGACGAGCAGTACTTC.

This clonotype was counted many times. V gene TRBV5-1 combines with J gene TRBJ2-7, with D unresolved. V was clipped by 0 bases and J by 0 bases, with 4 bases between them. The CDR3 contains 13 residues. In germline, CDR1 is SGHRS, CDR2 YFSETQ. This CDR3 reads CASSLAFSYEQYF. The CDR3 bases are TGCGCCAGCAGCTTGGCGTTCTCCTACGAGCAGTACTTC.

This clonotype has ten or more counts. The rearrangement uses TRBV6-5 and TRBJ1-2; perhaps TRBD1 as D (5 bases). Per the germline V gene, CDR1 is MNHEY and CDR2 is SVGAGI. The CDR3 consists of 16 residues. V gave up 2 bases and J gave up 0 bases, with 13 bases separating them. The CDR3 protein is CASSYNRDRPNYGYTF. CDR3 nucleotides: TGTGCCAGCAGTTACAATCGGGACCGGCCTAACTATGGCTACACCTTC.

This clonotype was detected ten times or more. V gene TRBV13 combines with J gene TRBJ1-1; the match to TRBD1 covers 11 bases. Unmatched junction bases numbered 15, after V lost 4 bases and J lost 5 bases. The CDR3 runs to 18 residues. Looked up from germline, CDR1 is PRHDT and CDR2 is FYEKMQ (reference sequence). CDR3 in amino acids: CASSSEAAGQGAMTEAFF. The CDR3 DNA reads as TGTGCCAGCAGCTCCGAGGCGGCCGGACAGGGGGCAATGACTGAAGCTTTCTTT. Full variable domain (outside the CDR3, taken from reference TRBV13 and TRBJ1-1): AAGVIQSPRHLIKEKRETATLKCYPIPRHDTVYWYQQGPGQDPQFLISFYEKMQSDKGSIPDRFSAQQFSDYHSELNMSSLELGDSALYFCASSSEAAGQGAMTEAFFGQGTRLTVV.